Below, 23 T cell receptor beta chains from the same sample are listed, as sequenced in a study of T cell changes during pregnancy in multiple sclerosis. The assay was immunoSEQ multiplex PCR, and TCRdb's table has in-frame clones only and misses some. The sample gives tens of thousands of clones, around 90% of which show up once; 1.5% is in the top ten. The specimen was peripheral blood, collected in the first trimester of pregnancy. The receptors were sampled from a female donor in good health, enrolled as a control in a pregnancy study.

CDR3 region: CASSHTGYYEQYF. For the CDR3, the DNA is TGTGCCAGCAGCCATACAGGGTACTACGAGCAGTACTTC. This chain links TRBV6-6 with TRBJ2-7; tentative D call: TRBD1 (6 bases). Germline values: CDR1 MNHNY, CDR2 SVGAGI (reference sequence). The germline V and J ends were trimmed by 6 bases and 3 bases, with 12 bases remaining between them. The CDR3 loop spans 13 amino acids.

The V call is TRBV1, the J call TRBJ2-2; TRBD1 was called by the table and not checked on the DNA. TRBV1 is termed a pseudogene. The CDR3 sequence is 16 residues long. The CDR3 here is CTSSPGSNVLTGELFF. Written as DNA, the CDR3 is TGCACCAGCAGCCCAGGGTCTAATGTCCTCACCGGGGAGCTGTTTTTT.

V usage is TRBV19 and J usage is TRBJ1-1, with unresolved D. This CDR3 has 10 amino acids. The germline V and J ends were trimmed by 10 bases and 6 bases, with 9 bases remaining between them. In germline, CDR1 is LNHDA, CDR2 SQIVND (reference sequence). The CDR3 spells CATQDPEAFF. CDR3 nucleotides: TGTGCCACCCAGGATCCTGAAGCTTTCTTT.

V usage is TRBV14 and J usage is TRBJ2-5; unclear D gene. The germline gives CDR1 SGHDN, CDR2 FVKESK. The CDR3 sequence is 15 residues long. Trimming took off 5 bases at V and 0 bases at J, with 13 bases between the two ends. The CDR3 region is CASSVRVSDQETQYF. The CDR3 nucleotides read TGTGCCAGCAGCGTTCGAGTTTCGGACCAAGAGACCCAGTACTTC. The entire variable domain, with the rest obtained from reference TRBV14 and TRBJ2-5, is as follows: EAGVTQFPSHSVIEKGQTVTLRCDPISGHDNLYWYRRVMGKEIKFLLHFVKESKQDESGMPNNRFLAERTGGTYSTLKVQPAELEDSGVYFCASSVRVSDQETQYFGPGTRLLVL.

The V call is TRBV28, the J call TRBJ2-7; 8 nucleotides line up with TRBD1. CDR3 length: 14 residues. V gave up 5 bases and J gave up 1 base; unmatched junction bases: 4. CDR1 and CDR2 from the germline V gene are MDHEN and SYDVKM. The CDR3 loop reads CASSPWTGSYEQYF. The CDR3 coding sequence is TGTGCCAGCAGTCCCTGGACAGGGTCCTACGAGCAGTACTTC.

This rearrangement joins TRBV7-2 to TRBJ2-7; no definite D call. This CDR3 region has 14 residues. CDR1 is SGHTA, CDR2 FQGNSA, per germline. V gave up 2 bases and J gave up 3 bases, with 11 bases separating them. The chain's CDR3 is CASSLRKQSYEQYF. The CDR3 DNA sequence: TGTGCCAGCAGCTTACGTAAACAGAGCTACGAGCAGTACTTC. The full variable domain, in which reference TRBV7-2 and TRBJ2-7 provide the parts outside the CDR3, is GAGVSQSPSNKVTEKGKDVELRCDPISGHTALYWYRQSLGQGLEFLIYFQGNSAPDKSGLPSDRFSAERTGGSVSTLTIQRTQQEDSAVYLCASSLRKQSYEQYFGPGTRLTVT.

CDR3 sequence (DNA): TGTGCCAGCCTTTCTAGCGGGGACAGAAAACAGTACTTC. Translated: CASLSSGDRKQYF. The rearrangement links TRBV6-5 to TRBJ2-7; 9 bases are a match to TRBD2. The V segment lost 8 bases and the J segment 10 bases; nucleotides outside the gene matches: 12. Germline lookup yields CDR1 MNHEY and CDR2 SVGAGI. The CDR3 extends over 13 amino acids.

The chain combines TRBV9 with TRBJ2-2, with 7 bases lining up with TRBD2. With V trimmed by 1 base and J by 7 bases, 13 bases remained unmatched. The CDR3 covers 17 residues. Germline V gives CDR1 SGDLS, CDR2 YYNGEE. CDR3 sequence (DNA): TGTGCCAGCAGCGTAAAACCTTCCAGCGGGAATAGCGGGGAGCTGTTTTTT. It yields the protein CASSVKPSSGNSGELFF.

The chain combines TRBV27 with TRBJ1-3; 7 nucleotides line up with TRBD1. Germline CDR1 reads MNHEY; CDR2 reads SMNVEV (reference sequence). The junction had 5 bases not matched to a gene; V was cut back by 5 bases and J by 4 bases. CDR3 size: 14 residues. The CDR3 loop reads CASSRSGGGNTIYF. The CDR3 DNA is TGTGCCAGCAGTCGATCAGGGGGAGGAAACACCATATATTTT.

The rearrangement uses TRBV7-6 and TRBJ1-5; perhaps TRBD1 as D (5 bases). This CDR3 spans 14 amino acids. Germline V gene data show CDR1 as SGHVS and CDR2 as FNYEAQ. The V end was cut by 1 base, the J end by 5 bases, with 9 bases between. For the CDR3, the DNA is TGTGCCAGCAGCTTAGATGTCAGGGATCAGCCCCAGCATTTT. It yields the protein CASSLDVRDQPQHF.

CDR3 amino acids: CASTTTGVTEAFF. CDR3 in DNA: TGTGCCAGTACCACGACAGGCGTCACTGAAGCTTTCTTT. This chain connects TRBV19 to TRBJ1-1, with D tentatively TRBD1 (6 bases). The CDR3 is 13 residues long. Germline-derived CDR1 and CDR2 are LNHDA and SQIVND (reference sequence). V shed 7 bases and J shed 4 bases, with 13 bases lying between them.

In nucleotides, the CDR3 is TGTGCCAGCGGAGCAGGGTCTTCTTTTCTGAGTGAAAAACTGTTTTTT. Its translation is CASGAGSSFLSEKLFF. V and J are TRBV7-9 and TRBJ1-4; maybe TRBD1 (5 bases). V was cut by 8 bases and J by 7 bases, with 23 bases left in between. In germline, CDR1 is SEHNR, CDR2 FQNEAQ (reference sequence). This CDR3 contains 16 residues.

V is TRBV30 and J is TRBJ2-7; D gene uncertain. Looked up from germline, CDR1 is GTSNPN and CDR2 is SVGIG (reference sequence). The CDR3 is made up of 14 amino acids. V was shortened by 0 bases and J by 1 base, with 10 bases between the two germline ends. The CDR3 loop is CAWSVSTGSYEQYF. CDR3 in DNA: TGTGCCTGGAGTGTGTCTACCGGGTCCTACGAGCAGTACTTC. The full variable domain, rest sourced from reference TRBV30 and TRBJ2-7, is SQTIHQWPATLVQPVGSPLSLECTVEGTSNPNLYWYRQAAGRGLQLLFYSVGIGQISSEVPQNLSASRPQDRQFILSSKKLLLSDSGFYLCAWSVSTGSYEQYFGPGTRLTVT.

The chain employs TRBV10-1 and TRBJ2-2, with D perhaps TRBD1 (6 bases). Per germline, CDR1 WNHNN and CDR2 SYGVQD (reference sequence). This CDR3 region has 16 residues. Trimming cost V 6 bases and J 0 bases, with 14 bases left between them. The CDR3 coding sequence is TGCGCCAGCAGCAAAATTGGGACAACGAACACCGGGGAGCTGTTTTTT. Translated: CASSKIGTTNTGELFF.

This clone has a single count. DNA of the CDR3: TGTGCCAGCAGGTGGGCCGGGGCCAACGTCCTGACTTTC. Amino acid sequence: CASRWAGANVLTF. The V gene is TRBV2, the J gene TRBJ2-6; D uncertain. The germline V and J ends were trimmed by 6 bases and 4 bases, with 7 bases remaining between them. CDR1 is SNHLY, CDR2 FYNNEI, per germline. The CDR3 loop spans 13 amino acids.

This chain links TRBV10-3 with TRBJ1-1; no firm D call. CDR1 and CDR2 (germline): ENHRY, SYGVKD. With 9 bases removed from V and 3 bases from J, the gap between germline ends came to 11 bases. This CDR3 comprises 12 residues. Written as DNA, the CDR3 is TGTGCCATTTCCGGGGAAGACACTGAAGCTTTCTTT. Translating it yields CAISGEDTEAFF.

This clone has only one observation. The V call is TRBV6-1, the J call TRBJ2-5; TRBD1 matches at 9 bases. V dropped 10 bases and J dropped 2; count of bases not matched to a gene: 8. Germline loops: CDR1 MNHNS, CDR2 SASEGT. The CDR3 has 14 amino acids. The CDR3 here is CATQGQGFQETQYF. CDR3 DNA sequence: TGTGCCACCCAGGGACAGGGCTTTCAAGAGACCCAGTACTTC.

This clone has just one count. The genes are TRBV18 and TRBJ1-2; no reliable D call. The CDR3 is 14 residues long. V lost 3 bases and J 4 bases, leaving 12 bases between the germline ends. The germline CDR1 and CDR2 sequences are KGHSH and LQKENI. The CDR3 region has the DNA TGTGCCAGCTCACCGGAGTTTGTCGGCTATGGCTACACCTTC. This codes for CASSPEFVGYGYTF.

J is TRBJ1-1 and V is TRBV2; D gene unclear. Trimming shortened V by 8 bases and J by 4 bases, and 5 bases separated the two germline ends. The germline gives CDR1 SNHLY, CDR2 FYNNEI. The CDR3 runs 10 residues. The CDR3 loop reads CASRSTEAFF. In DNA form, the CDR3 reads TGTGCCAGCCGGAGCACTGAAGCTTTCTTT.

This rearrangement joins TRBV5-8 to TRBJ1-1; the D gene is possibly TRBD1 (5 bases). Trimming cost V 7 bases and J 6 bases, with 13 bases left between them. CDR1 and CDR2 (germline): SGHTS, YDEGEE. The CDR3 length is 12 residues. The CDR3 coding sequence is TGTGCCAGCTCGAAACGGGGGTCTGAAGCTTTCTTT. It specifies CASSKRGSEAFF.

The J gene is TRBJ2-5, the V gene TRBV28, with a weak D call TRBD1 (6 bases). The CDR3 covers 15 residues. Trimming removed 1 base from V and 7 bases from J, with 16 bases in between. Germline lookup yields CDR1 MDHEN and CDR2 SYDVKM. The CDR3 bases are TGTGCCAGCAGTTTATTTTCAGGGGCTGACGGGACCCAGTACTTC. Translated: CASSLFSGADGTQYF.

The V call is TRBV19, the J call TRBJ2-3, with D possibly being TRBD2 (5 bases). Trimming pared 5 bases from V and 3 bases from J, leaving 12 bases between. The CDR3 sequence is 14 residues long. The germline V gene encodes CDR1 LNHDA and CDR2 SQIVND (reference sequence). CDR3 protein: CASSDRGGTDTQYF. The CDR3 DNA sequence: TGTGCCAGTAGTGACCGGGGTGGGACAGATACGCAGTATTTT.

The V gene is TRBV5-6, the J gene TRBJ2-7, with 8 nucleotides matching TRBD2. The trim removed 2 bases at V and 5 bases at J, leaving 6 bases unmatched. Germline lookup yields CDR1 SGHDT and CDR2 YYEEEE. The CDR3 sequence is 14 residues long. Here the CDR3 reads CASSFRSGIDEQYF. The CDR3 coding sequence is TGTGCCAGCAGCTTTCGTAGCGGGATCGACGAGCAGTACTTC.